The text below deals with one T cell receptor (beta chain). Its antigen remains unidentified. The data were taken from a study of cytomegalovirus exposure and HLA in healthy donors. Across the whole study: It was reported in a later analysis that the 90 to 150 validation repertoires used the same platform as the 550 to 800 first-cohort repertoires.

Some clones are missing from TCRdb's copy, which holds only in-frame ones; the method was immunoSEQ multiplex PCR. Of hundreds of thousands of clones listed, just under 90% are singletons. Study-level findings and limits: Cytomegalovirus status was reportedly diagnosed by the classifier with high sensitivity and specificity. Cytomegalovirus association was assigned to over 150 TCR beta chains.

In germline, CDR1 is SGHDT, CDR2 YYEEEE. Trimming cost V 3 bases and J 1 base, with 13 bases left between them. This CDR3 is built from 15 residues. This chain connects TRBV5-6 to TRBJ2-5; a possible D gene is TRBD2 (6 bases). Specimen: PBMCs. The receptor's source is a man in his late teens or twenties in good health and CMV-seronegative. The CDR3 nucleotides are TGTGCCAGCAGCTCGGGTGGAGGGGTCCAAGAGACCCAGTACTTC. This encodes CASSSGGGVQETQYF.